These 2 T cell receptor beta chains originate from one sample sequenced in a study of cytomegalovirus exposure and HLA in healthy donors. Use of 60 Vbeta and 13 Jbeta primers characterized the PCR. Using immunoSEQ multiplex PCR, the repertoire was profiled, and TCRdb retains in-frame clones only, with some absent. The table has roughly 86,000 clones, more than 55% seen once; the top ten hold about 22%. The sequenced sample was PBMCs. These receptors originate from a woman aged 50 to 65 in good health and CMV-seropositive.

V is TRBV5-6 and J is TRBJ2-5; D possibly corresponds to TRBD2 (5 bases). The DNA end favors TRBJ2-7, so the J call may be wrong. CDR3 length equals 16 residues. Germline V gives CDR1 SGHDT, CDR2 YYEEEE. CDR3 region: CASSLATGLGYHEQYF. The CDR3 DNA reads as TGTGCCAGCAGCTTGGCCACGGGGTTAGGGTATCACGAGCAGTACTTC.

V gene TRBV2 combines with J gene TRBJ2-3; 12 bases fit TRBD2. The germline CDR1 and CDR2 sequences are SNHLY and FYNNEI. The CDR3 length is 14 residues. Germline trimming cut 4 bases from V and 4 bases from J; bases unmatched to any gene: 0. CDR3 sequence: CASSGLAGADTQYF. CDR3 nucleotides: TGTGCCAGCAGTGGACTAGCGGGGGCAGATACGCAGTATTTT.